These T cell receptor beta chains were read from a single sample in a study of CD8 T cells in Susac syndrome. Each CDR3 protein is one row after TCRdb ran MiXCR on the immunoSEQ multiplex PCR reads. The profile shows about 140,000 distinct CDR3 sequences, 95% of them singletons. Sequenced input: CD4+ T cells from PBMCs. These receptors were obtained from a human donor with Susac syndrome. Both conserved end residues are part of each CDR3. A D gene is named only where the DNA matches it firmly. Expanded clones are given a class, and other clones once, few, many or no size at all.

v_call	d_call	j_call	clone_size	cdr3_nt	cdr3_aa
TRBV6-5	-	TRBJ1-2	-	TGTGCCACCCAGGGGCAATATGGCTACACCTTC	CATQGQYGYTF
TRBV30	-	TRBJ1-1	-	TGTGCCTGGAGTGTACAGAGGGACACTGAAGCTTTCTTT	CAWSVQRDTEAFF
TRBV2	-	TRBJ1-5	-	TGTGCCAGCAGCACAGGGCCCAATCAGCCCCAGCATTTT	CASSTGPNQPQHF
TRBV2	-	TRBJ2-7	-	TGTGCCAGCAGGGGGGTGGGCCGGTCCTACGAGCAGTACTTC	CASRGVGRSYEQYF
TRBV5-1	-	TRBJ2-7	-	TGCGCCAGCAGCTTGAGCGGATTACGGGGGAGTGACGAGCAGTACTTC	CASSLSGLRGSDEQYF
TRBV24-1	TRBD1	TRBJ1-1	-	TGTGCCACCAGTGATCCGACAGGGTGGCTCTTT	CATSDPTGWLF
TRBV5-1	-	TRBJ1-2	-	TGCGCCAGCAGCTTGGGGGCTGCCTATGGCTACACCTTC	CASSLGAAYGYTF
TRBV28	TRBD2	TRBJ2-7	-	TGTGCCAGCAGTGAACACCAGCGGGGGGCCTACGAGCAGTACTTC	CASSEHQRGAYEQYF
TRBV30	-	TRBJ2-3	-	TGTGCCTGGAGTGACAGTAATACGCAGTATTTT	CAWSDSNTQYF
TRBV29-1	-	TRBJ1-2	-	TGCAGCGTTGAATTTAACTATGGCTACACCTTC	CSVEFNYGYTF
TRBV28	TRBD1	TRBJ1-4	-	TGTGCCAGCAGTCAAACAGGGGAAGATGAAAAACTGTTTTTT	CASSQTGEDEKLFF
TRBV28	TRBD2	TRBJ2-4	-	TGTGCCAGCAGTCCTAGCGGGGGGGTATACATTCAGTACTTC	CASSPSGGVYIQYF
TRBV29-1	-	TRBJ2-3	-	TGCAGCGTTGTCGGGACGGGCACAGATACGCAGTATTTT	CSVVGTGTDTQYF
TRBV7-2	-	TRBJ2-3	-	TGTGCCAGCAGCTTTCAGGTATCCGCAGATACGCAGTATTTT	CASSFQVSADTQYF
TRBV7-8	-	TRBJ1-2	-	TGTGCCAGCAGCTTCTCCCGGATCAGGGCCGACTATGGCTACACCTTC	CASSFSRIRADYGYTF
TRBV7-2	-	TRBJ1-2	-	TGTGCCAGCAGCCTAGTACACTATGGCTACACCTTC	CASSLVHYGYTF
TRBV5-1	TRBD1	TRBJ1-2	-	TGCGCCAGCAGCCCAGGGGGGGAATTTGGCTACACCTTC	CASSPGGEFGYTF
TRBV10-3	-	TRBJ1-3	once	TGTGCCATCGCCGACCCAGGGAACACCATATATTTT	CAIADPGNTIYF
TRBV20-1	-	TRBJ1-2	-	TGCAGTGCTACCATGTTCTTAGGGTTTGGCTACACCTTC	CSATMFLGFGYTF
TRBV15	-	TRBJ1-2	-	TGTGCCACCAGCAGAGTCGAGAAGGGATACACCTTC	CATSRVEKGYTF
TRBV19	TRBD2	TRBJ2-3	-	TGTGCCACACGGAGTAGCGGGGGGGCGGATACGCAGTATTTT	CATRSSGGADTQYF
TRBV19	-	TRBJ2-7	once	TGTGCCAGTAGACCGACAGGCGACTCATACGAGCAGTACTTC	CASRPTGDSYEQYF
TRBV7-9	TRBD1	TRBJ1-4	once	TGTGCCAGCAGCTCCTTGGACAGGGCGGATGAAAAACTGTTTTTT	CASSSLDRADEKLFF
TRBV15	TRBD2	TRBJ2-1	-	TGTGCCACCAGCCGGGGACTAGCGGCGTATGAGCAGTTCTTC	CATSRGLAAYEQFF
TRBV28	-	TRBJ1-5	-	TGTGCCAGCAGTTTATTAGTCGTGCCCCAGCATTTT	CASSLLVVPQHF
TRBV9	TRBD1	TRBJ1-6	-	TGTGCCAGCAGCGCTACAGGGGGTAGCTCCTATAATTCACCCCTCCACTTT	CASSATGGSSYNSPLHF
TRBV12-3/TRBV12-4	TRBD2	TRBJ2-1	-	TGTGCCAGCAGTTTTAGCGGGGATCGGGGCAATGAGCAGTTCTTC	CASSFSGDRGNEQFF
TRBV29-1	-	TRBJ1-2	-	TGCAGCGTTGTTAGGACAACGGGGTATGGCTACACCTTC	CSVVRTTGYGYTF
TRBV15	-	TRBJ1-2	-	TGTGCCACCAGCAGAGATCTGGCTGGCTATGGCTACACCTTC	CATSRDLAGYGYTF
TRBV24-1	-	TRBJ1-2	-	TGTGCCACCAGTGGCAGTTCCTATGGCTACACCTTC	CATSGSSYGYTF
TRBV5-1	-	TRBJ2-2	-	TGCGCCAGCAGCTTGGCCGGTCAGGGGGAGCTGTTTTTT	CASSLAGQGELFF
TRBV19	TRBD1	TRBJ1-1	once	TGTGCCAGTGTATACGACAGGGCTAACACTGAAGCTTTCTTT	CASVYDRANTEAFF
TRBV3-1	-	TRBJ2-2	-	TGTGCCAGCAGCCAAGGGCTCTACACCGGGGAGCTGTTTTTT	CASSQGLYTGELFF
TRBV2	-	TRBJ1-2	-	TGTGCCAGCAATAAAGAACTCTCAAACTATGGCTACACCTTC	CASNKELSNYGYTF
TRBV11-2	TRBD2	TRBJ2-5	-	TGTGCCAGCAGCCCCCAGGGACTAGAGGAGGTGACCCAGTACTTC	CASSPQGLEEVTQYF
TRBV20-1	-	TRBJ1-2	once	TGCAGTGCTAGAGAGGGGCAGGGAGCCTATGGCTACACCTTC	CSAREGQGAYGYTF
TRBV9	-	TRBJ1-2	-	TGTGCCAGCAGCGCCTCTGAACAGGGCCGTGGCTACACCTTC	CASSASEQGRGYTF
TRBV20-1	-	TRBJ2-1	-	TGCAGTGCTAGAGATGGGCTCATAGTTCCCCACAATGAGCAGTTCTTC	CSARDGLIVPHNEQFF
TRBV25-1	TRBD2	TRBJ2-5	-	TGTGCCAGCAGTGTACGGACTAGTGGGTCCCAAGAGACCCAGTACTTC	CASSVRTSGSQETQYF
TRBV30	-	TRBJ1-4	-	TGTGCCTGGAGTTCCCGAGGAAGCTTTAATGAAAAACTGTTTTTT	CAWSSRGSFNEKLFF
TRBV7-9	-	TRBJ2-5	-	TGTGCCAGCAGCGCTAGGGGGGCCCGGGACGGGACCCAGTACTTC	CASSARGARDGTQYF
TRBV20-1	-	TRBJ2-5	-	TGCAGTGCTAGGGAGGATACCCAGTACTTC	CSAREDTQYF
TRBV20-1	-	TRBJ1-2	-	TGCAGTGCGTATAATGGGTGGCAGTATGGCTACACCTTC	CSAYNGWQYGYTF
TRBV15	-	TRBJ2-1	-	TGTGCCACCAGCAGACTGGGTTATGAGCAGTTCTTC	CATSRLGYEQFF
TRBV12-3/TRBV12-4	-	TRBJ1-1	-	TGTGCCAGCAGTTTTGGGGGAGTCACTGAAGCTTTCTTT	CASSFGGVTEAFF
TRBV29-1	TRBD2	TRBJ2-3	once	TGCAGCGGGTATCTAGCGGGGGGGAACACAGATACGCAGTATTTT	CSGYLAGGNTDTQYF
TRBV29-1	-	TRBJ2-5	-	TGCAGCGCCCCCGGGACGGGGAACCAAGAGACCCAGTACTTC	CSAPGTGNQETQYF
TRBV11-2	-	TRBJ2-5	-	TGTGCCAGCAGCTTAGCAGGGAGAGGCTACTTC	CASSLAGRGYF
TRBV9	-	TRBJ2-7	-	TGTGCCAGCAGCTTCACGGCCGATAGCTCCTACGAGCAGTACTTC	CASSFTADSSYEQYF
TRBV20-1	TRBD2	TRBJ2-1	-	TGCAGTGCCCGAGCGGGGATCTCCTACAATGAGCAGTTCTTC	CSARAGISYNEQFF
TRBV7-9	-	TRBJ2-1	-	TGTGCCAGCAGCGGGTATGGAGAGCAGTTCTTC	CASSGYGEQFF